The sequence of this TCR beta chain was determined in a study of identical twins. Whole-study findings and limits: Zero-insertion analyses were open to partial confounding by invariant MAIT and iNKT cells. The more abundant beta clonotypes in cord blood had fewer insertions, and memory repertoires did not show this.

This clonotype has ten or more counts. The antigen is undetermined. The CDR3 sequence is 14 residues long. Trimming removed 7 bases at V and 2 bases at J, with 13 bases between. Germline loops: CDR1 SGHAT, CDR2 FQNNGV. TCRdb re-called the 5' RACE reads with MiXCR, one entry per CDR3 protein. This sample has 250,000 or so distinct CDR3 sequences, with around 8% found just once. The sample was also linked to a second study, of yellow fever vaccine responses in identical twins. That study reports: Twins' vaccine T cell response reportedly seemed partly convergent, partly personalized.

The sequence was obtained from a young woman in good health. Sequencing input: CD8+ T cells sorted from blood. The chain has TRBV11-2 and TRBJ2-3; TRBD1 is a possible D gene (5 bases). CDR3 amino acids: CASTPQGNTDTQYF. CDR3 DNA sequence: TGTGCCAGCACCCCGCAGGGAAACACAGATACGCAGTATTTT.